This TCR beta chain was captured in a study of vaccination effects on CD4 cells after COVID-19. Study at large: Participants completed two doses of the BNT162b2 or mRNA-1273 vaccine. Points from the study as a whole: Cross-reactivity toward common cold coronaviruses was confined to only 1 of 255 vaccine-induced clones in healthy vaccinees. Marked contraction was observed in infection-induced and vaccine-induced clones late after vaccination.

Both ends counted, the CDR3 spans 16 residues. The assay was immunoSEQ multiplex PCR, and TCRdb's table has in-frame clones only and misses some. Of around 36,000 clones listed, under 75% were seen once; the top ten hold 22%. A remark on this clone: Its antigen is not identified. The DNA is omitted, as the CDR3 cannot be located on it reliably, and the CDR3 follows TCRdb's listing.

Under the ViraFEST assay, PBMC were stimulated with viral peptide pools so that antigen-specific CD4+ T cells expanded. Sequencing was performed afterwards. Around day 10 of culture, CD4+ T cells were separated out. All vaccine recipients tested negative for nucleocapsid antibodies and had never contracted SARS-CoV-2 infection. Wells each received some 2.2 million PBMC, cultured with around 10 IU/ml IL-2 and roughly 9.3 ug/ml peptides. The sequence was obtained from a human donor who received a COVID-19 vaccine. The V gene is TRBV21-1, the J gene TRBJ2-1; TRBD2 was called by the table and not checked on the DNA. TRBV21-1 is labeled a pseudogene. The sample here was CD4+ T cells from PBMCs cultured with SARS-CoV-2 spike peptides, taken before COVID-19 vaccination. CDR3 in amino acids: CATPVAGGISYNEQFF.